This T cell receptor (beta chain) was recorded in a study of shared clonotypes between healthy human individuals. General study results and limits: Several donors held 4.5% to 5% of naive CD4 clonotypes in common.

This clone was counted a few times. Its cognate antigen is unknown. The repertoire was sequenced with immunoSEQ multiplex PCR; TCRdb's copy has only in-frame clones and lacks some. This sample yields around 940,000 clones, of which over 75% are seen a single time; approximately 1.5% belongs to the top ten. Germline V gene sequence: CDR1 SGDLS, CDR2 YYNGEE. The length of the CDR3 is 17 residues. The germline V and J ends were trimmed by 0 bases and 0 bases, with 10 bases remaining between them. The V gene is TRBV9, the J gene TRBJ1-6; D unclear. This TCR derives from a man aged 18 to 30 in good health. Sequences were obtained from memory CD4+ T cells sorted from blood. Subset in this sample: CD45RA-negative fraction. In DNA, the CDR3 is TGTGCCAGCAGCGTAGATCAGGCCTACTCCTATAATTCACCCCTCCACTTT. Protein: CASSVDQAYSYNSPLHF.